Sequencing of this T cell receptor beta chain was carried out in a study of cytomegalovirus exposure and HLA in healthy donors. Whole-study findings and limits: Association of a missense DCLRE1C variant with TCR beta V- and J-gene trimming was reported in a later analysis.

PCR amplification relied on 60 Vbeta primers (plus 13 Jbeta primers). Assay: immunoSEQ multiplex PCR; the TCRdb copy retains only in-frame clones and omits some. Of about 230,000 clones in the sample, roughly four fifths were seen once. As for this clone: Its specificity is not known.

V was trimmed by 0 bases and J by 7 bases, leaving 8 bases between them. CDR1 is SGHKS, CDR2 YYEKEE, per germline (reference sequence). This CDR3 comprises 14 residues. This chain uses TRBV5-5 with TRBJ1-6, with no clear D. Input material: PBMCs. The receptor was isolated from a woman aged 40 to 50 in good health and CMV-seronegative. DNA of the CDR3: TGTGCCAGCAGCTTGGTGCGGGGAAATTCACCCCTCCACTTT. Translation: CASSLVRGNSPLHF.